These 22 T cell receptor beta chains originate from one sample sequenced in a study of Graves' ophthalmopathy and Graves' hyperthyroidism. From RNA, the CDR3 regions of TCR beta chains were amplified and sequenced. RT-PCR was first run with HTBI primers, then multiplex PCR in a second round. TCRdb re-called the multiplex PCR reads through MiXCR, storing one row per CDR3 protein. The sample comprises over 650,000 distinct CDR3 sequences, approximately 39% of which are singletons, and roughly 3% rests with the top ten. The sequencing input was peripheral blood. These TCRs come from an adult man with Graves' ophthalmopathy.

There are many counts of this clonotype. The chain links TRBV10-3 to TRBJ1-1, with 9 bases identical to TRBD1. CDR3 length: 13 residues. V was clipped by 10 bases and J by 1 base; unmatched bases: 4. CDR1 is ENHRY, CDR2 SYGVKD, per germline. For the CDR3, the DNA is TGTGCCAACAGGGACAGGGAGAACACTGAAGCTTTCTTT. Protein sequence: CANRDRENTEAFF.

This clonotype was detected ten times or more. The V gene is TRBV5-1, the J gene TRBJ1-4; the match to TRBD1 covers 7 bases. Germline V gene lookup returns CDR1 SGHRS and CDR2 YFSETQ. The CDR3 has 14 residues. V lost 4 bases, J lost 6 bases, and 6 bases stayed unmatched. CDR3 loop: CASSQQGNHEKLFF. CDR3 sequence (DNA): TGCGCCAGCAGCCAACAGGGGAATCATGAAAAACTGTTTTTT.

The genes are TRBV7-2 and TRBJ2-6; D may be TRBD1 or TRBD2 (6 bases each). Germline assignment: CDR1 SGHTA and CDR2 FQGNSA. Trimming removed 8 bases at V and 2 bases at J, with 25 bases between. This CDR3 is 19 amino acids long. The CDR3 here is CASSPWGATELTGANVLTF. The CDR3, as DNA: TGTGCCAGCTCACCCTGGGGGGCGACAGAACTGACTGGGGCCAACGTCCTGACTTTC.

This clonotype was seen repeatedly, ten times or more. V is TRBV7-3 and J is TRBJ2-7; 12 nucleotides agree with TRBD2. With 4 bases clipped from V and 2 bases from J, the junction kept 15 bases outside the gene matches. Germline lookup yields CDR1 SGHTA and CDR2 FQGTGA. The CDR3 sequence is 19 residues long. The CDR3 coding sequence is TGTGCCAGCAGCTGGGGACAGTCCTGGACTAGCGGGACGCCCTACGAGCAGTACTTC. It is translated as CASSWGQSWTSGTPYEQYF.

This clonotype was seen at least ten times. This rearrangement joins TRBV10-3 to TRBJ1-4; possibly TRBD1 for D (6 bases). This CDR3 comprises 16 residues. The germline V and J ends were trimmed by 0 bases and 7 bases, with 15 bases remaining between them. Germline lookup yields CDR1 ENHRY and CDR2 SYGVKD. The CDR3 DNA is TGTGCCATCAGTGAGTCGATCAGGGGCGCGATTGAAAAACTGTTTTTT. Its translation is CAISESIRGAIEKLFF.

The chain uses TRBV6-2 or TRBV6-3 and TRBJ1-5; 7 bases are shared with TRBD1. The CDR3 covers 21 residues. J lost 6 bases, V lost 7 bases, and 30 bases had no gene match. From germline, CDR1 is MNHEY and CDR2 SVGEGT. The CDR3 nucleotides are TGTGCCAGCACCCGACGAGTGTCGGGGGGATCCAGGGGGATGTCTGTTCAGCCCCAGCATTTT. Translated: CASTRRVSGGSRGMSVQPQHF.

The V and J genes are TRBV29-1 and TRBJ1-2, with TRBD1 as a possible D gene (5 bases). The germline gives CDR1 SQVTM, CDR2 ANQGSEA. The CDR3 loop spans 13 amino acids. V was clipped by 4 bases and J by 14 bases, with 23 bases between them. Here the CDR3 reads CSVGAGLQEAWTF. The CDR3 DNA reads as TGCAGCGTTGGAGCGGGCCTACAGGAGGCGTGGACCTTC.

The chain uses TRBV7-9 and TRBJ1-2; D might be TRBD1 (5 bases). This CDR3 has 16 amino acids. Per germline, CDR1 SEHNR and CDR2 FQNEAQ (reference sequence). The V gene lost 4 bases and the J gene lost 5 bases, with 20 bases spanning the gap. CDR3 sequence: CASSSQGKDTEYGYTF. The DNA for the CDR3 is TGTGCCAGCAGCTCCCAGGGTAAGGACACTGAATATGGCTACACCTTC.

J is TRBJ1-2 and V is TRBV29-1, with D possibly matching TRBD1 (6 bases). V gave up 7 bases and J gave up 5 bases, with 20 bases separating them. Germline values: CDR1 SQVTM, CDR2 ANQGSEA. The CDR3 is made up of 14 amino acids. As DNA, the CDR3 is TGCAGCGCCAGCAGTGAGGGGACAACGTATGGCTACACCTTC. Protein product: CSASSEGTTYGYTF. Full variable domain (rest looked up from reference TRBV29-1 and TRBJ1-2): SAVISQKPSRDICQRGTSLTIQCQVDSQVTMMFWYRQQPGQSLTLIATANQGSEATYESGFVIDKFPISRPNLTFSTLTVSNMSPEDSSIYLCSASSEGTTYGYTFGSGTRLTVV.

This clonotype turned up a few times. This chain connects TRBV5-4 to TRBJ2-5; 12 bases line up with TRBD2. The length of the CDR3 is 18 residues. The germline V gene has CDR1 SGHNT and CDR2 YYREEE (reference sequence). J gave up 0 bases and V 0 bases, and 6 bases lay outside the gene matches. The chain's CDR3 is CASSLELAGGPYQETQYF. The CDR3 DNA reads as TGTGCCAGCAGCTTGGAACTAGCGGGGGGACCGTACCAAGAGACCCAGTACTTC.

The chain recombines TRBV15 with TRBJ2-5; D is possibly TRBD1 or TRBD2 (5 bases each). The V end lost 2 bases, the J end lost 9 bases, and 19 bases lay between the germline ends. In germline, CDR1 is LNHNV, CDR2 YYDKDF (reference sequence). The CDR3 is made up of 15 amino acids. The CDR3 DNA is TGTGCCACCAGCAGACCCCAGGGACGGACGGATCCCCAGTACTTC. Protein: CATSRPQGRTDPQYF.

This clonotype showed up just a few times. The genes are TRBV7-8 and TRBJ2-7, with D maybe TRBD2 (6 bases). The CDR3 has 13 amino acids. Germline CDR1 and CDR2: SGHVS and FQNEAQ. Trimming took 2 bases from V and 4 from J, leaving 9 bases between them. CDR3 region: CASSLRELYEQYF. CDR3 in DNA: TGTGCCAGCAGCTTACGGGAGTTATACGAGCAGTACTTC. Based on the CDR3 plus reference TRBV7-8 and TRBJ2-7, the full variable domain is GAGVSQSPRYKVAKRGQDVALRCDPISGHVSLFWYQQALGQGPEFLTYFQNEAQLDKSGLPSDRFFAERPEGSVSTLKIQRTQQEDSAVYLCASSLRELYEQYFGPGTRLTVT.

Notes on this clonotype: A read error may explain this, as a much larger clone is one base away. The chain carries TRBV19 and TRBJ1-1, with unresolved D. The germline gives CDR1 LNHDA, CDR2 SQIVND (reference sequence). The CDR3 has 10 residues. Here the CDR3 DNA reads TGTGGCAGTAGTCCGCATGAAGCTTTCTTT. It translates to CGSSPHEAFF.

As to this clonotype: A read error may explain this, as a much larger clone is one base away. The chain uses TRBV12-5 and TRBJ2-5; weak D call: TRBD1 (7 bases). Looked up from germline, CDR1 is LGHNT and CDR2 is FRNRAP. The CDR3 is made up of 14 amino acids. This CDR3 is CASSYGQEGETQCF. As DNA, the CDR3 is TGTGCCAGCAGTTATGGACAGGAGGGAGAGACCCAGTGCTTC.

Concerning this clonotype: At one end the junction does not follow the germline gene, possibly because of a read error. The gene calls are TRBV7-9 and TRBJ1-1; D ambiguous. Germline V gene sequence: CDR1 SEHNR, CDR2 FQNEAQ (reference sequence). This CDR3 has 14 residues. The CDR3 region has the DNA TGTGCCAGCAGCTTAGTCAGACTGAACATTGAAGCTTTCTTT. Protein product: CASSLVRLNIEAFF.

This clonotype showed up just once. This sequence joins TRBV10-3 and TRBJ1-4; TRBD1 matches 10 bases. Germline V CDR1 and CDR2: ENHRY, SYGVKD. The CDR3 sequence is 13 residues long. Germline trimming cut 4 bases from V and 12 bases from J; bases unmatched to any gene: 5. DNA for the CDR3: TGTGCCATCAGTGCCCGGGACAGGGGTGAACTGTTTTTT. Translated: CAISARDRGELFF.

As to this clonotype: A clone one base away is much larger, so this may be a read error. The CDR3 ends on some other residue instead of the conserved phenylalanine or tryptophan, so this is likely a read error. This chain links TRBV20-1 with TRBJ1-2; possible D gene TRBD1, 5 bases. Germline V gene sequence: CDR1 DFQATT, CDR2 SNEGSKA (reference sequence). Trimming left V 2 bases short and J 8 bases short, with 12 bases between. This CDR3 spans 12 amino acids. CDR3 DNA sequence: TGCAGTGCTAGATTCGGGGGTGGCGGCTACACCCTC. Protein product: CSARFGGGGYTL.

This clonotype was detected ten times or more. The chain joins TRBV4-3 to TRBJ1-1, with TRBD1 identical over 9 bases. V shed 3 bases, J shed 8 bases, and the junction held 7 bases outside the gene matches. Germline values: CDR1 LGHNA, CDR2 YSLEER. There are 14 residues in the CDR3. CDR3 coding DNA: TGCGCCAGCAGCCAGCCGGACAGGGGAGTCGAAGCTTTCTTT. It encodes CASSQPDRGVEAFF.

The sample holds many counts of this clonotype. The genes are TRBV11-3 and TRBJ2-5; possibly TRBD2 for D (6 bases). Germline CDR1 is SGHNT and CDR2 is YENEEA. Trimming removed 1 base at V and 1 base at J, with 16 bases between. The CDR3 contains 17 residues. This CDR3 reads CASSLASASVTQETQYF. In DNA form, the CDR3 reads TGTGCCAGCAGCTTAGCTTCGGCTAGCGTAACCCAAGAGACCCAGTACTTC.

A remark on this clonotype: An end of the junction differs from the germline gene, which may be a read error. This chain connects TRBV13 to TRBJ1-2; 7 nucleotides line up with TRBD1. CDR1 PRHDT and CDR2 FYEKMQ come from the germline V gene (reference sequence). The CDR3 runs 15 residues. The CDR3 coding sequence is TGCGCCAGCAGCCAGGGGGACAACACTAACTATGGCTACACCTTC. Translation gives CASSQGDNTNYGYTF. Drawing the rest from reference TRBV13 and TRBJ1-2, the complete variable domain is AAGVIQSPRHLIKEKRETATLKCYPIPRHDTVYWYQQGPGQDPQFLISFYEKMQSDKGSIPDRFSAQQFSDYHSELNMSSLELGDSALYFCASSQGDNTNYGYTFGSGTRLTVV.

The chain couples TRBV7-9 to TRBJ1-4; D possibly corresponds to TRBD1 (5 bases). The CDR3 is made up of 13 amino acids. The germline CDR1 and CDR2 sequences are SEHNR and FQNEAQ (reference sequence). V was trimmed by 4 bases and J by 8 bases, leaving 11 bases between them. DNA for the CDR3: TGTGCCAGCAGCTCGATATGGGGGGAAAAACTGTTTTTT. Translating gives CASSSIWGEKLFF.

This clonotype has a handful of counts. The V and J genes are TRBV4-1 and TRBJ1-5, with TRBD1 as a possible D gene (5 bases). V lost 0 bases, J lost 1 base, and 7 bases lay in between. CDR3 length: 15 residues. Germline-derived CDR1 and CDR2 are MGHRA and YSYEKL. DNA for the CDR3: TGCGCCAGCAGCCAAGAGCGGGGGAGCAATCAGCCCCAGCATTTT. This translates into CASSQERGSNQPQHF.